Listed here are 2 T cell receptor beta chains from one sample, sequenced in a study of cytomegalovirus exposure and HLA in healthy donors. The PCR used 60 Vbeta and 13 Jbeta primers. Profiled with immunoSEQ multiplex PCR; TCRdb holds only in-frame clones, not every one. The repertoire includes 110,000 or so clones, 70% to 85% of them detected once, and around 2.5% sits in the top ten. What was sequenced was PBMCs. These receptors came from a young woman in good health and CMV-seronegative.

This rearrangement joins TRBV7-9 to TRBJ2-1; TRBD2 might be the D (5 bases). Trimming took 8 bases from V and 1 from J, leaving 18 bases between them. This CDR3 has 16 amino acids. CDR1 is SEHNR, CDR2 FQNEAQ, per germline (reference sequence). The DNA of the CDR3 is TGTGCCAGCGGGAGCATGGAAAGGGATTCCTACAATGAGCAGTTCTTC. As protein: CASGSMERDSYNEQFF.

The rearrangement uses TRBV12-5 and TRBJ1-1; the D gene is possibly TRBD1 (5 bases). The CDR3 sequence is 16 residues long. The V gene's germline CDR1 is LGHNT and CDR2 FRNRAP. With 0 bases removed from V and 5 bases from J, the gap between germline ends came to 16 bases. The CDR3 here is CASGLVRGRDRTEAFF. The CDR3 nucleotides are TGTGCTAGTGGTTTGGTACGTGGCAGGGATCGTACTGAAGCTTTCTTT.